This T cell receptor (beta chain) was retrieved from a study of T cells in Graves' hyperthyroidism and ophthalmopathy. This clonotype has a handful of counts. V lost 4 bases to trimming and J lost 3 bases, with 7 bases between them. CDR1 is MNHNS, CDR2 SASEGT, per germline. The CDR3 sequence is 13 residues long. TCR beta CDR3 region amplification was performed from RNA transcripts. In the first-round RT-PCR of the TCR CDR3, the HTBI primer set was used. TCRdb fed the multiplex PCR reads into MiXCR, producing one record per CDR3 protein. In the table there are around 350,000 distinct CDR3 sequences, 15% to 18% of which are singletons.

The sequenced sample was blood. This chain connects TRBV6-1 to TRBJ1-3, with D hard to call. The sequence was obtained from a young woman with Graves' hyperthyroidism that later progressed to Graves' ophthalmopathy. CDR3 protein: CASSGGLGNTIYF. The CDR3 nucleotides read TGTGCCAGCAGTGGAGGTCTTGGAAACACCATATATTTT.